This T cell receptor (beta chain) was obtained from a study of chemoradiotherapy in HPV16-positive cancers. Produced via immunoSEQ multiplex PCR; TCRdb's table is partial and in-frame only. The sample yields around 6,000 clones, 75% to 95% seen once. V gave up 3 bases and J gave up 1 base, with 13 bases separating them. This CDR3 region has 15 residues. Germline lookup yields CDR1 SGHNT and CDR2 YYREEE (reference sequence). Study-level points and caveats: Candidate HPV-specific clones and E7-related TCR motifs grew in tumor during treatment.

Samples were taken several times over chemoradiotherapy. Comment on this clone: Its antigen remains unknown.

Source: blood, taken from a patient who underwent chemoradiotherapy. This rearrangement joins TRBV5-4 to TRBJ1-1; weak D call: TRBD1 (6 bases). The clonotype comes from a human donor with HPV-associated anogenital cancer. The chain's CDR3 is CASSSPTGSNTEAFF. For the CDR3, the DNA is TGTGCCAGCAGCTCCCCGACAGGTTCGAACACTGAAGCTTTCTTT. Using reference TRBV5-4 and TRBJ1-1 for the parts outside the CDR3, the full variable domain is ETGVTQSPTHLIKTRGQQVTLRCSSQSGHNTVSWYQQALGQGPQFIFQYYREEENGRGNFPPRFSGLQFPNYSSELNVNALELDDSALYLCASSSPTGSNTEAFFGQGTRLTVV.